A selection of T cell receptor beta chains follows, all from one sample in a study of T cell responses to AZD1222 COVID-19 vaccine. Profiling relied on immunoSEQ multiplex PCR, and the TCRdb table lists in-frame clones only, not all of them. There are 75,000 to 90,000 clones in the sample; about 88% occur only once, and 10% to 15% lies in the top ten. Source: peripheral blood, taken on day 0 of AZD1222 vaccination. The receptors originated from an adult in good health. Each CDR3 is given with its conserved first and last residue. The D gene is left open where the match is weak. Some rows have no size entry. The others give once, few or many, or a class for an expanded clone.

J | V | size | D | DNA | CDR3
TRBJ2-5 | TRBV7-5 | NA | NA | TGTGCCAGAAGCCTCCTAAGTTTGGGCCAAGAGACCCAGTACTTC | CARSLLSLGQETQYF
TRBJ1-2 | TRBV5-8 | NA | TRBD1 | TGTGCCAGCAGCTTTCCGGGGACAGAGGGGTACTATGGCTACACCTTC | CASSFPGTEGYYGYTF
TRBJ2-5 | TRBV7-3 | once | NA | TGTGCCAGCAGCTTAAACCGGGGGTCTGGGCAAGAGACCCAGTACTTC | CASSLNRGSGQETQYF
TRBJ1-1 | TRBV7-2 | NA | TRBD1 | TGTGCCAGCAGCTCACAACAGGGGGCGGGCACTGAAGCTTTCTTT | CASSSQQGAGTEAFF
TRBJ1-2 | TRBV5-1 | NA | NA | TGCGCCAGCAGCTTGGAGACTGGCTATGGCTACACCTTC | CASSLETGYGYTF
TRBJ1-2 | TRBV30 | NA | NA | TGTGCCTGGAGTGTCTCAGGGAACTATGGCTACACCTTC | CAWSVSGNYGYTF
TRBJ2-3 | TRBV6-5 | few | NA | TGTGCCAGCAGTTACGGGACCTATGGGTCAGATACGCAGTATTTT | CASSYGTYGSDTQYF
TRBJ1-1 | TRBV7-8 | NA | NA | TGTGCCAGCAGCTTAGTTCAGGGCGCGGGGACTGAAGCTTTCTTT | CASSLVQGAGTEAFF
TRBJ1-4 | TRBV6-6 | NA | TRBD1 | TGTGCCAGCAGACTACAGGGGTCCAATGAAAAACTGTTTTTT | CASRLQGSNEKLFF
TRBJ1-2 | TRBV27 | NA | TRBD1 | TGTGCCAGCAGTTTAGGGGGACAGTTTGAGTCGAATGGCTACACCTTC | CASSLGGQFESNGYTF
TRBJ2-3 | TRBV9 | NA | NA | TGTGCCAGCAGCGCGTATGATACGCAGTATTTT | CASSAYDTQYF
TRBJ2-1 | TRBV11-3 | NA | NA | TGTGCCAGCCAGGGGTACGGGAGCAATGAGCAGTTCTTC | CASQGYGSNEQFF
TRBJ2-1 | TRBV9 | NA | NA | TGTGCCAGCAGCGTAATAGGGGACTCCTACAATGAGCAGTTCTTC | CASSVIGDSYNEQFF
TRBJ1-2 | TRBV10-3 | few | NA | TGTGCCATCAGTGGGACGGACTCATATGGCTACACCTTC | CAISGTDSYGYTF
TRBJ2-2 | TRBV5-1 | NA | NA | TGCGCCAGCAGCTTATGGGGACTGGGCGACACCGGGGAGCTGTTTTTT | CASSLWGLGDTGELFF
TRBJ2-7 | TRBV21-1 | NA | NA | TGTGCCAGCAGCAGGGACCTTCCGACCTACGAGCAGTACTTC | CASSRDLPTYEQYF
TRBJ1-2 | TRBV6-5 | NA | TRBD1 | TGTGCCAGCAGTTACTCGAGCGGGACAGGGTATGGCTACACCTTC | CASSYSSGTGYGYTF
TRBJ1-6 | TRBV2 | NA | NA | TGTGCCAGCAGTGTAGAGGCAGTTGTCAATTCACCCCTCCACTTT | CASSVEAVVNSPLHF